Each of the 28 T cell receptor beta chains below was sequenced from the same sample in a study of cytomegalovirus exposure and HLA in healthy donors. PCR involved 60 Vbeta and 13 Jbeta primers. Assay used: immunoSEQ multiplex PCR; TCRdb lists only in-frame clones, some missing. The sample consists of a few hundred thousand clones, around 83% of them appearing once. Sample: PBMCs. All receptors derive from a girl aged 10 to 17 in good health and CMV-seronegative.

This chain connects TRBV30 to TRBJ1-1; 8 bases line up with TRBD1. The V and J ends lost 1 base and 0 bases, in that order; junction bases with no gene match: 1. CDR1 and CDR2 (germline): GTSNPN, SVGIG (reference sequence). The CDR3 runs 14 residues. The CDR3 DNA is TGTGCCTGGAGTGGACAGGGGATGAACACTGAAGCTTTCTTT. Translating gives CAWSGQGMNTEAFF.

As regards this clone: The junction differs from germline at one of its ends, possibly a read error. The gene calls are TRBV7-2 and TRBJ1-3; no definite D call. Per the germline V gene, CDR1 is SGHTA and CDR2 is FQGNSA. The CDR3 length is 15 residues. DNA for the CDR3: TGTGCCAGCAGTTTAGCTCAGGCTGCCGGAAACACCATATATTTT. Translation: CASSLAQAAGNTIYF.

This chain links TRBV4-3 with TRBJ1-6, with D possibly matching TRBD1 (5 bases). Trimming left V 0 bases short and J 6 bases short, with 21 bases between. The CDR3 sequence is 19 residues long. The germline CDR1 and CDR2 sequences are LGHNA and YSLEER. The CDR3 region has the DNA TGCGCCAGCAGCCAAGATAGGATAAAACAGGACGCGCGTAATTCACCCCTCCACTTT. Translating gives CASSQDRIKQDARNSPLHF.

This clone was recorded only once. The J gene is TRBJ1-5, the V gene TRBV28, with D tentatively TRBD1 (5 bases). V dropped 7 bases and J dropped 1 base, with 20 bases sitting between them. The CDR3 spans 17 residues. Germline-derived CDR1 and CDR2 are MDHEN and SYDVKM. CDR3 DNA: TGTGCCAGCACCCGGGCGGCGACAACAGGCAGCAATCAGCCCCAGCATTTT. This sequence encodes CASTRAATTGSNQPQHF. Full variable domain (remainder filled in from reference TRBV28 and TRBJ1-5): DVKVTQSSRYLVKRTGEKVFLECVQDMDHENMFWYRQDPGLGLRLIYFSYDVKMKEKGDIPEGYSVSREKKERFSLILESASTNQTSMYLCASTRAATTGSNQPQHFGDGTRLSIL.

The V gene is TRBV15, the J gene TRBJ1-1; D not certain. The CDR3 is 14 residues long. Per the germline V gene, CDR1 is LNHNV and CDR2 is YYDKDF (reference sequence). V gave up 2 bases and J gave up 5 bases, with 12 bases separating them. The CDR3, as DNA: TGTGCCACCAGCAGATCACGGGAATTGACTGAAGCTTTCTTT. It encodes CATSRSRELTEAFF.

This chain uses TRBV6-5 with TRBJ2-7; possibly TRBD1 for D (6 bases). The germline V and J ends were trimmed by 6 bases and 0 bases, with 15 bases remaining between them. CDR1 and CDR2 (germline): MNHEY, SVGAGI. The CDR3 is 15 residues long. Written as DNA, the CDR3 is TGTGCCAGCAGCTCACCGGGACAAAGCTCCTACGAGCAGTACTTC. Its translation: CASSSPGQSSYEQYF.

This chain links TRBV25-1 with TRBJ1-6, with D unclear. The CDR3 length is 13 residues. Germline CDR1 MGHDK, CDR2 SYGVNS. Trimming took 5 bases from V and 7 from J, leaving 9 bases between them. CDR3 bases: TGTGCCAGCAGTACCATCGAGAATTCACCCCTCCACTTT. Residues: CASSTIENSPLHF.

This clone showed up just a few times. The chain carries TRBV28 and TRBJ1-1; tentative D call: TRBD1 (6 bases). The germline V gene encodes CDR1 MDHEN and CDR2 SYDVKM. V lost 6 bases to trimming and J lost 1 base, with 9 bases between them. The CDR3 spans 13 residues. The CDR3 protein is CASSRGQNTEAFF. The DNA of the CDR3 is TGTGCCAGCAGCCGGGGACAGAACACTGAAGCTTTCTTT.

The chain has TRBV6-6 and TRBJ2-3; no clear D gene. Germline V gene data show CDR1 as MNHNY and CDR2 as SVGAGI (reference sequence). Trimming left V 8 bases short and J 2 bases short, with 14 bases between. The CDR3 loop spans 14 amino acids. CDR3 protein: CASVASRITDTQYF. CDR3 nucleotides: TGTGCCAGCGTTGCGTCGAGGATCACAGATACGCAGTATTTT.

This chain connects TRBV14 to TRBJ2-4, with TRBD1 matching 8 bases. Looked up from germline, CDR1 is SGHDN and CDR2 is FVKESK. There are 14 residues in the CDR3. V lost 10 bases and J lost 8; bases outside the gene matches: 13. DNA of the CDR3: TGTGCCATCTCAGGGGGCCTCCGAGGGGACATTCAGTACTTC. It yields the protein CAISGGLRGDIQYF.

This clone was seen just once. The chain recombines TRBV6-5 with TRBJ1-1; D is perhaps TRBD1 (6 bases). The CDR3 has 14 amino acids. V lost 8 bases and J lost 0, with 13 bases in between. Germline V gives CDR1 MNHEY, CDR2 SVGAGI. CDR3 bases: TGTGCCAGCCACTTAGACAGGTTGAACACTGAAGCTTTCTTT. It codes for CASHLDRLNTEAFF.

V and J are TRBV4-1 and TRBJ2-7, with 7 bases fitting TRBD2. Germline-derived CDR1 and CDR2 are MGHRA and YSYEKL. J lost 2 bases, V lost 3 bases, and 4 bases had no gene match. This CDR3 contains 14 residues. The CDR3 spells CASSQREGTYEQYF. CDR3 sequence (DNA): TGCGCCAGCAGCCAGAGGGAGGGCACCTACGAGCAGTACTTC.

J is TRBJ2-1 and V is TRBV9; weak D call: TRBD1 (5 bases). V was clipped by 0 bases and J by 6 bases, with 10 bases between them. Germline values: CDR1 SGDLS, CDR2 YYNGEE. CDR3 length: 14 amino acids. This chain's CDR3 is CASSVEGLGNEQFF. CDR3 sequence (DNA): TGTGCCAGCAGCGTAGAGGGGCTGGGCAATGAGCAGTTCTTC.

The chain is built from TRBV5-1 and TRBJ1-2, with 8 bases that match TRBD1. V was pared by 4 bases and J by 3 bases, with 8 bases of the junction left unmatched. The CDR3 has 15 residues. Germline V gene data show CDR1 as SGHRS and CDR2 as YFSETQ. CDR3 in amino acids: CASSAPGQDYYGYTF. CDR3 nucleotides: TGCGCCAGCAGCGCGCCGGGACAGGACTACTATGGCTACACCTTC. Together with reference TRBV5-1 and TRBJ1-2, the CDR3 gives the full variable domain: KAGVTQTPRYLIKTRGQQVTLSCSPISGHRSVSWYQQTPGQGLQFLFEYFSETQRNKGNFPGRFSGRQFSNSRSEMNVSTLELGDSALYLCASSAPGQDYYGYTFGSGTRLTVV.

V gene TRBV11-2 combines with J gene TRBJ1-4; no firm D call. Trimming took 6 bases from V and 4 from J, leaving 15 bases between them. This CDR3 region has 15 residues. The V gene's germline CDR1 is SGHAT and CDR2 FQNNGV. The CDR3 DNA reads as TGTGCCAGCAGTTATCAAAGAGGAGATAATGAAAAACTGTTTTTT. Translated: CASSYQRGDNEKLFF.

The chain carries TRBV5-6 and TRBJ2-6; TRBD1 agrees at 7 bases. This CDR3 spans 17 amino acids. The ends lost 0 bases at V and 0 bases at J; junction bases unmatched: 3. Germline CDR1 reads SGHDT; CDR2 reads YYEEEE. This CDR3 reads CASSLVDRYSGANVLTF. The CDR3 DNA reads TGTGCCAGCAGCTTGGTGGACAGGTACTCTGGGGCCAACGTCCTGACTTTC.

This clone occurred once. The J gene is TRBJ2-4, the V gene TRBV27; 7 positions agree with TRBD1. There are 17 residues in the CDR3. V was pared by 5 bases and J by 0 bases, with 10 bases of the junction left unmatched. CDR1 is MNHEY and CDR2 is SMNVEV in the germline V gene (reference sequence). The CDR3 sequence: CASSPRQGPLAKNIQYF. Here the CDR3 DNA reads TGTGCCAGCAGTCCTAGACAGGGACCCCTAGCCAAAAACATTCAGTACTTC.

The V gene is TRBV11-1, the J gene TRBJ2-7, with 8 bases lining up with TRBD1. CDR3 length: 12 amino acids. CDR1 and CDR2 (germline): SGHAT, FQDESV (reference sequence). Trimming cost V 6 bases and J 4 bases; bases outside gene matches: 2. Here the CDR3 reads CASRTGAYEQYF. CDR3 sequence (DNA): TGTGCCAGCAGGACAGGGGCGTACGAGCAGTACTTC.

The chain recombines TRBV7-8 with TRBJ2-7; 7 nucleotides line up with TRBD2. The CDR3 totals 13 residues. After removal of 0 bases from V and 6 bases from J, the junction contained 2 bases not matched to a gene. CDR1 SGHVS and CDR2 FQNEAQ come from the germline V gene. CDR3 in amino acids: CASSLAGRGEQYF. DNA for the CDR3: TGTGCCAGCAGCTTAGCAGGGAGGGGCGAGCAGTACTTC.

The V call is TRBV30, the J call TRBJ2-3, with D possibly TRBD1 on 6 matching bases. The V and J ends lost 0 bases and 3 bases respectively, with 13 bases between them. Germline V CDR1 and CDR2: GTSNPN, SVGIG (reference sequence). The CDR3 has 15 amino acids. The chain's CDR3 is CAWSVGGAKTDTQYF. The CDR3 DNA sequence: TGTGCCTGGAGTGTAGGGGGAGCGAAAACAGATACGCAGTATTTT.

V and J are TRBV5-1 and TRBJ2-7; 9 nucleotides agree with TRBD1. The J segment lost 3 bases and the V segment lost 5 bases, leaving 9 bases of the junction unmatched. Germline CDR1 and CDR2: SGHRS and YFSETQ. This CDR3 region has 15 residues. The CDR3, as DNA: TGCGCCAGCAGTGTGGGACAGGGCGAAAACTACGAGCAGTACTTC. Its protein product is CASSVGQGENYEQYF.

The CDR3 nucleotides are TGCAGCGTTGTTGAGTCTGGCTACACCTTC. Its translation is CSVVESGYTF. This sequence joins TRBV29-1 and TRBJ1-2; no firm D call. CDR3 length: 10 residues. Trimming cost V 4 bases and J 7 bases, with 7 bases left between them. Germline V gene sequence: CDR1 SQVTM, CDR2 ANQGSEA.

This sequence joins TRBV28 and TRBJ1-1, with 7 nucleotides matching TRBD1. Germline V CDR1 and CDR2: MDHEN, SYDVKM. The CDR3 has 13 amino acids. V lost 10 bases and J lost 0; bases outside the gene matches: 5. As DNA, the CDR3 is TGTGCCACCCACAGGGGAATGAACACTGAAGCTTTCTTT. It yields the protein CATHRGMNTEAFF.

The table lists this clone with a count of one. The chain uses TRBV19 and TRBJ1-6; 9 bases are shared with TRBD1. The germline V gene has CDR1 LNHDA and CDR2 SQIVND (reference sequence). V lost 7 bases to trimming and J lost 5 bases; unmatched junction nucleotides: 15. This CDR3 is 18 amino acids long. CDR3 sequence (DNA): TGTGCCAGTACCCCGACAGGGGGGCGTTCCGGCCATAATTCACCCCTCCACTTT. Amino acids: CASTPTGGRSGHNSPLHF.

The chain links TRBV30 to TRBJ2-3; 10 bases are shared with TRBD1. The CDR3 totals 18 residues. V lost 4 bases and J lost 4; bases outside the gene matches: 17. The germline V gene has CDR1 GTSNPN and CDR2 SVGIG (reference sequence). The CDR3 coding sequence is TGTGCCTGGAAACCCCGGGACAGGGGACTGTTTGGGGCAGATACGCAGTATTTT. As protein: CAWKPRDRGLFGADTQYF.

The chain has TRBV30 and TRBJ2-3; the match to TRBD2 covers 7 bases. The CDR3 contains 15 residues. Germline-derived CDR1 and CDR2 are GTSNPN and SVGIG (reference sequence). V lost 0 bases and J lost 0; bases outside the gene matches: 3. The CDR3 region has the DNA TGTGCCTGGAGTGTACTAGCGTTGAGCACAGATACGCAGTATTTT. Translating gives CAWSVLALSTDTQYF.

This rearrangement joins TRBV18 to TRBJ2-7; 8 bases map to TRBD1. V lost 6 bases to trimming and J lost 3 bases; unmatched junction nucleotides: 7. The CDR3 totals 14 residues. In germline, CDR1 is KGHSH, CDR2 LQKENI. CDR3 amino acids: CASSQQGDRYEQYF. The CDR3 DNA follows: TGTGCCAGCTCGCAACAGGGGGACCGCTACGAGCAGTACTTC.

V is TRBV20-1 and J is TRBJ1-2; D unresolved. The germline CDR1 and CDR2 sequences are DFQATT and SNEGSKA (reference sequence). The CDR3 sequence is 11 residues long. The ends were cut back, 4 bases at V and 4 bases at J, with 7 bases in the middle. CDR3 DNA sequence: TGCAGTGCTATGGAGTCCTATGGCTACACCTTC. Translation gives CSAMESYGYTF.